The clone carrying this TCR beta chain was observed many times. The CDR3 has 14 residues. Germline CDR1 and CDR2: MRHNA and SNTAGT. V dropped 6 bases and J dropped 6; count of bases not matched to a gene: 9. The data stem from a study of blood T cell repertoires in COVID-19. Study at large: COVID-19 samples from acute and convalescent phases originated in the United States, Italy and Spain. T cells, B-cell-depleted T cells, or PBMCs provided the cDNA or gDNA that served as material.

Methods used by the authors: Cell counts per sample came from amplifying reference gene primers. Profiled with immunoSEQ multiplex PCR; TCRdb holds only in-frame clones, not every one. That table gives V, J and clone size, and the DNA gave D and trimming. The profile covers about 240,000 clones, with about 85% appearing a single time and roughly 1.9% taken by the ten largest. Specimen: peripheral blood. The TCR sequence derives from a man between 25 and 39 years old who had recovered from COVID-19. The chain couples TRBV6-4 to TRBJ2-7; 9 bases align to TRBD2. The CDR3 is CASSPLAGGREQYF. The CDR3 DNA is TGTGCCAGCAGCCCCCTTGCGGGGGGGCGCGAGCAGTACTTC.